One and the same sample provided the 17 T cell receptor beta chains below, sequenced in a study of OX40 agonist ivuxolimab in advanced cancers. TCRdb keeps only in-frame clones here, not all; method: immunoSEQ multiplex PCR. The sample holds over 150,000 clones; 85% to 95% are singletons and the top ten take around 0.31%. The sequenced sample was CD4+ or CD8+ T cells sorted from blood, obtained in a trial of the OX40 agonist ivuxolimab. The receptor source for this set is an adult with an advanced solid tumor such as melanoma, head and neck, liver or kidney cancer.

The genes are TRBV5-1 and TRBJ1-2; 8 bases are shared with TRBD1. J was trimmed by 4 bases and V by 4 bases; bases with no gene match: 6. The germline V gene has CDR1 SGHRS and CDR2 YFSETQ. This CDR3 spans 14 amino acids. The CDR3, as DNA: TGCGCCAGCAGCCCCGGACAGGGTACCTATGGCTACACCTTC. Translating it yields CASSPGQGTYGYTF.

This clone occurred once. The chain recombines TRBV9 with TRBJ2-3; D gene ambiguous. V lost 0 bases, J lost 1 base, and 9 bases lay in between. The germline gives CDR1 SGDLS, CDR2 YYNGEE. The CDR3 totals 15 residues. CDR3 coding DNA: TGTGCCAGCAGCGTAGTGGGTAGCCGCACAGATACGCAGTATTTT. The encoded protein is CASSVVGSRTDTQYF.

On this clone: One junction end does not reproduce the germline sequence, and a read error may be involved. The DNA of the CDR3 is TGTGCCAGCAGGTTAGCGGGACGTCCACACGAGCAGTACTTC. It is translated as CASRLAGRPHEQYF. The chain has TRBV7-2 and TRBJ2-7; TRBD2 agrees at 8 bases. Germline V lookup: CDR1 SGHTA, CDR2 FQGNSA. This CDR3 comprises 14 residues.

This clone has a handful of counts. This chain uses TRBV5-4 with TRBJ2-5, with 7 nucleotides matching TRBD1. Germline V gene lookup returns CDR1 SGHNT and CDR2 YYREEE (reference sequence). Trimming removed 4 bases from V and 2 bases from J; junction bases left unmatched: 5. This CDR3 contains 14 residues. CDR3 sequence: CASSLGTEQETQYF. CDR3 sequence (DNA): TGTGCCAGCAGCCTCGGGACAGAACAAGAGACCCAGTACTTC. Looking up the rest from reference TRBV5-4 and TRBJ2-5 gives the full variable domain: ETGVTQSPTHLIKTRGQQVTLRCSSQSGHNTVSWYQQALGQGPQFIFQYYREEENGRGNFPPRFSGLQFPNYSSELNVNALELDDSALYLCASSLGTEQETQYFGPGTRLLVL.

CDR3 sequence (DNA): TGTGCCAGCAGCTATAAAAACAGGGGGTTAGCTGAAAAACTGTTTTTT. Translated, it gives CASSYKNRGLAEKLFF. The gene calls are TRBV5-4 and TRBJ1-4; TRBD1 matches 8 bases. With V trimmed by 3 bases and J by 7 bases, 11 bases remained unmatched. Germline V gives CDR1 SGHNT, CDR2 YYREEE (reference sequence). This CDR3 contains 16 residues.

This chain uses TRBV28 with TRBJ1-2, with D possibly matching TRBD1 (6 bases). There are 12 residues in the CDR3. Germline CDR1 and CDR2: MDHEN and SYDVKM. V was shortened by 7 bases and J by 5 bases, with 11 bases between the two germline ends. The CDR3 loop is CASTGQRYGYTF. Here the CDR3 DNA reads TGTGCCAGCACCGGACAGAGGTATGGCTACACCTTC.

This rearrangement joins TRBV11-2 to TRBJ1-2; D is unresolved. This CDR3 region has 15 residues. The ends were cut back, 4 bases at V and 3 bases at J, with 15 bases in the middle. Looked up from germline, CDR1 is SGHAT and CDR2 is FQNNGV. The CDR3 DNA follows: TGTGCCAGCAGCTCCCCTCGGGCGCGGGACTATGGCTACACCTTC. Translation: CASSSPRARDYGYTF. Supplemented by reference TRBV11-2 and TRBJ1-2, the full variable domain reads EAGVAQSPRYKIIEKRQSVAFWCNPISGHATLYWYQQILGQGPKLLIQFQNNGVVDDSQLPKDRFSAERLKGVDSTLKIQPAKLEDSAVYLCASSSPRARDYGYTFGSGTRLTVV.

This chain uses TRBV7-8 with TRBJ2-3; TRBD2 aligns across 11 bases. The CDR3 totals 16 residues. The ends lost 1 base at V and 5 bases at J; junction bases unmatched: 5. CDR1 is SGHVS, CDR2 FQNEAQ, per germline. CDR3 sequence reads: CASSLGASGGLDTQYF. Written as DNA, the CDR3 is TGTGCCAGCAGCTTAGGGGCTAGCGGGGGGTTAGATACGCAGTATTTT.

The chain employs TRBV11-2 and TRBJ2-6; D remains unclear. This CDR3 contains 13 residues. V gave up 0 bases and J gave up 6 bases, with 3 bases separating them. The V gene's germline CDR1 is SGHAT and CDR2 FQNNGV. The CDR3 bases are TGTGCCAGCAGCTTAGAGGCGGCCAACGTCCTGACTTTC. Its protein product is CASSLEAANVLTF.

This chain joins TRBV28 and TRBJ2-5; a weak D match, TRBD2 (6 bases). Germline CDR1 MDHEN, CDR2 SYDVKM. This CDR3 region has 15 residues. V lost 2 bases and J lost 2, with 12 bases in between. The CDR3 DNA follows: TGTGCCAGCAGTTTAATGTGGGCGGGGCAAGAGACCCAGTACTTC. Translated: CASSLMWAGQETQYF.

The chain has TRBV7-2 and TRBJ1-3; the D is unclear. The CDR3 loop spans 15 amino acids. Trimming took 0 bases from V and 0 from J, leaving 6 bases between them. Germline V CDR1 and CDR2: SGHTA, FQGNSA. In DNA form, the CDR3 reads TGTGCCAGCAGCTTAGCTTGGGGCTCTGGAAACACCATATATTTT. It translates to CASSLAWGSGNTIYF.

This clone appeared a single time. V and J are TRBV7-2 and TRBJ1-2; perhaps TRBD1 as D (5 bases). Germline values: CDR1 SGHTA, CDR2 FQGNSA. The CDR3 runs to 15 residues. V was shortened by 5 bases and J by 4 bases, with 17 bases between the two germline ends. The CDR3 loop is CASSPGGASGYGYTF. CDR3 DNA sequence: TGTGCCAGCAGCCCCGGAGGGGCGTCGGGCTATGGCTACACCTTC. Based on the CDR3 plus reference TRBV7-2 and TRBJ1-2, the full variable domain is GAGVSQSPSNKVTEKGKDVELRCDPISGHTALYWYRQSLGQGLEFLIYFQGNSAPDKSGLPSDRFSAERTGGSVSTLTIQRTQQEDSAVYLCASSPGGASGYGYTFGSGTRLTVV.

CDR3 sequence reads: CASSDGNTIYF. CDR3 coding DNA: TGTGCCAGCAGTGACGGAAACACCATATATTTT. This rearrangement joins TRBV2 to TRBJ1-3; no definite D call. CDR3 length: 11 amino acids. V lost 3 bases and J 4 bases, leaving 1 base between the germline ends. The V gene's germline CDR1 is SNHLY and CDR2 FYNNEI. The full variable domain, rest sourced from reference TRBV2 and TRBJ1-3, is EPEVTQTPSHQVTQMGQEVILRCVPISNHLYFYWYRQILGQKVEFLVSFYNNEISEKSEIFDDQFSVERPDGSNFTLKIRSTKLEDSAMYFCASSDGNTIYFGEGSWLTVV.

The rearrangement uses TRBV7-2 and TRBJ1-2; 7 nucleotides line up with TRBD1. Germline V gives CDR1 SGHTA, CDR2 FQGNSA. With V trimmed by 2 bases and J by 6 bases, 9 bases remained unmatched. The CDR3 is made up of 15 amino acids. Here the CDR3 reads CASSLIGGGDDGYTF. The CDR3 coding sequence is TGTGCCAGCAGCTTAATAGGAGGGGGCGATGATGGCTACACCTTC.

The J gene is TRBJ1-1, the V gene TRBV9, with D maybe TRBD1 (6 bases). From germline, CDR1 is SGDLS and CDR2 YYNGEE. CDR3 length: 13 amino acids. V was trimmed by 0 bases and J by 6 bases, leaving 9 bases between them. CDR3 DNA: TGTGCCAGCAGCGTAGAGGGGGGACCTGAAGCTTTCTTT. It codes for CASSVEGGPEAFF.

The V and J genes are TRBV9 and TRBJ1-5; a weak D match, TRBD1 (5 bases). Trimming pared 4 bases from V and 5 bases from J, leaving 13 bases between. The CDR3 has 14 amino acids. Germline CDR1 and CDR2: SGDLS and YYNGEE. The CDR3 spells CASSPVGGYQPQHF. CDR3 in DNA: TGTGCCAGCAGCCCCGTGGGGGGGTATCAGCCCCAGCATTTT.

The chain uses TRBV28 and TRBJ1-1; 9 bases agree with TRBD1. This CDR3 comprises 13 residues. Germline values: CDR1 MDHEN, CDR2 SYDVKM. V was pared by 7 bases and J by 10 bases, with 10 bases of the junction left unmatched. CDR3 nucleotides: TGTGCCAGCATTAGACCCGACAGGGGGGCAGCTTTCTTT. Protein product: CASIRPDRGAAFF. Full variable domain (remainder filled in from reference TRBV28 and TRBJ1-1): DVKVTQSSRYLVKRTGEKVFLECVQDMDHENMFWYRQDPGLGLRLIYFSYDVKMKEKGDIPEGYSVSREKKERFSLILESASTNQTSMYLCASIRPDRGAAFFGQGTRLTVV.